Reported below is one T cell receptor beta chain. Antigen unknown. This entry is derived from a study of cytomegalovirus exposure and HLA in healthy donors. About the research overall: Unique TCRs numbering some 80 million, obtained from HLA-typed donors, made up an early data release. Whole-study results and caveats: One variant, a missense change in DCLRE1C, was linked in a later analysis to TCR beta V- and J-gene trimming.

After removal of 5 bases from V and 1 base from J, the junction contained 8 bases not matched to a gene. The CDR3 extends over 15 amino acids. The germline gives CDR1 SGHTA, CDR2 FQGNSA. The PCR made use of 60 Vbeta and 13 Jbeta primers. The repertoire was sequenced with immunoSEQ multiplex PCR; TCRdb's copy has only in-frame clones and lacks some. Of some 150,000 clones listed, 75% to 80% were seen once; the top ten hold about 3%. The V gene is TRBV7-2, the J gene TRBJ2-7; 7 bases agree with TRBD2. The sequencing sample was made of PBMCs. The sequence came from a man in his forties in good health and CMV-seropositive. In nucleotides, the CDR3 is TGTGCCAGCAGCACTCCACCGGGACTATCCTACGAGCAGTACTTC. This encodes CASSTPPGLSYEQYF.